The 25 T cell receptor beta chains given below trace back to one sample, sequenced in a study of blood T cell repertoires in COVID-19. Using immunoSEQ multiplex PCR, the repertoire was profiled, and TCRdb retains in-frame clones only, with some absent. The sample gives fewer than 450,000 clones, 90% of which show up once; more than 0.55% is in the top ten. The sequenced material came from PBMCs or T cells enriched from blood (not recorded which). All receptors derive from a man between 18 and 29 years old who had recovered from COVID-19.

V is TRBV30 and J is TRBJ2-2, with D unclear. V was trimmed by 1 base and J by 8 bases, leaving 5 bases between them. The germline CDR1 and CDR2 sequences are GTSNPN and SVGIG (reference sequence). The CDR3 length is 11 residues. The CDR3 loop is CAWSAPGELFF. The CDR3 nucleotides are TGTGCCTGGAGTGCCCCTGGGGAGCTGTTTTTT. Looking up the rest from reference TRBV30 and TRBJ2-2 gives the full variable domain: SQTIHQWPATLVQPVGSPLSLECTVEGTSNPNLYWYRQAAGRGLQLLFYSVGIGQISSEVPQNLSASRPQDRQFILSSKKLLLSDSGFYLCAWSAPGELFFGEGSRLTVL.

The rearrangement uses TRBV11-3 and TRBJ1-3; TRBD1 is a possible D gene (6 bases). Between the trimmed V and J ends, which lost 5 bases and 6 bases, there was a span of 11 bases. The CDR3 has 13 residues. CDR1 is SGHNT, CDR2 YENEEA, per germline. DNA of the CDR3: TGTGCCAGCAGCACCCGGGGACAAAACACCATATATTTT. Its protein is CASSTRGQNTIYF.

The V gene is TRBV12-3 or TRBV12-4, the J gene TRBJ1-6; the D is unclear. The CDR3 sequence is 13 residues long. V was shortened by 6 bases and J by 10 bases, with 13 bases between the two germline ends. The CDR3 is CASRPVDWSPLHF. CDR3 nucleotides: TGTGCCAGCAGGCCAGTGGACTGGTCACCCCTCCACTTT.

This clone was observed a handful of times. This chain links TRBV7-9 with TRBJ1-1; D might be TRBD1 (6 bases). V lost 7 bases and J lost 0, with 18 bases in between. The length of the CDR3 is 16 residues. Looked up from germline, CDR1 is SEHNR and CDR2 is FQNEAQ (reference sequence). CDR3 sequence (DNA): TGTGCCAGCAACCCTATGGGAGACAGGTTGAACACTGAAGCTTTCTTT. Translation gives CASNPMGDRLNTEAFF.

This chain links TRBV5-1 with TRBJ1-4; D is undetermined. The CDR3 runs 14 residues. The V and J ends lost 2 bases and 5 bases respectively, with 10 bases between them. CDR1 SGHRS and CDR2 YFSETQ come from the germline V gene. The CDR3 bases are TGCGCCAGCAGCTTATGGGGAGGAAATGAAAAACTGTTTTTT. Translating gives CASSLWGGNEKLFF.

This sequence joins TRBV10-1 and TRBJ1-1; a weak D match, TRBD1 (5 bases). There are 13 residues in the CDR3. V shed 5 bases and J shed 2 bases, with 9 bases lying between them. Germline V gene sequence: CDR1 WNHNN, CDR2 SYGVQD (reference sequence). The CDR3: CASSTTGNTEAFF. The CDR3 nucleotides read TGCGCCAGCAGTACCACAGGAAACACTGAAGCTTTCTTT.

This rearrangement joins TRBV10-3 to TRBJ2-1; possibly TRBD1 for D (5 bases). The CDR3 consists of 15 residues. Germline V lookup: CDR1 ENHRY, CDR2 SYGVKD. V was shortened by 3 bases and J by 2 bases, with 11 bases between the two germline ends. CDR3: CAISEAGSAYNEQFF. The CDR3 DNA sequence: TGTGCCATCAGTGAAGCAGGGTCAGCCTACAATGAGCAGTTCTTC.

The chain carries TRBV7-9 and TRBJ1-6, with D uncertain. Per germline, CDR1 SEHNR and CDR2 FQNEAQ (reference sequence). V was shortened by 5 bases and J by 10 bases, with 12 bases between the two germline ends. The CDR3 is 13 amino acids. CDR3 protein: CASSPQTRSPLHF. The DNA for the CDR3 is TGTGCCAGCAGCCCCCAGACACGATCACCCCTCCACTTT.

This chain connects TRBV11-3 to TRBJ1-1; unclear D gene. This CDR3 is 13 amino acids long. V lost 2 bases and J lost 7, with 11 bases in between. Germline V lookup: CDR1 SGHNT, CDR2 YENEEA. This CDR3 reads CASSLNGKSEAFF. Here the CDR3 DNA reads TGTGCCAGCAGCTTAAACGGGAAGAGTGAAGCTTTCTTT.

The CDR3 protein is CASSPTSGGVRDTQYF. CDR3 nucleotides: TGTGCCAGCAGTCCCACTAGCGGGGGGGTCCGGGATACGCAGTATTTT. This rearrangement joins TRBV27 to TRBJ2-3; 13 bases map to TRBD2. Looked up from germline, CDR1 is MNHEY and CDR2 is SMNVEV (reference sequence). The CDR3 has 16 residues. With 5 bases clipped from V and 6 bases from J, the junction kept 8 bases outside the gene matches.

This clone was observed a single time. In DNA form, the CDR3 reads TGTGCCAGTAGTAGGACAGTACAGCCCCAGCATTTT. Translating gives CASSRTVQPQHF. The chain has TRBV19 and TRBJ1-5; a weak D match, TRBD1 (6 bases). Germline V gives CDR1 LNHDA, CDR2 SQIVND (reference sequence). Trimming shortened V by 4 bases and J by 7 bases, and 8 bases separated the two germline ends. This CDR3 region has 12 residues.

The V gene is TRBV5-1, the J gene TRBJ1-5; TRBD1 matches 8 bases. V was pared by 4 bases and J by 7 bases, with 7 bases of the junction left unmatched. In germline, CDR1 is SGHRS, CDR2 YFSETQ. This CDR3 is built from 14 residues. For the CDR3, the DNA is TGCGCCAGCAGCCCGACAGGGGATTCGCAGCCCCAGCATTTT. This gives the protein CASSPTGDSQPQHF.

The J gene is TRBJ1-2, the V gene TRBV12-3 or TRBV12-4; D possibly corresponds to TRBD1 (5 bases). The CDR3 consists of 13 residues. Trimming removed 4 bases from V and 8 bases from J, with 14 bases in between. The CDR3 spells CASSSSGAGGYTF. DNA of the CDR3: TGTGCCAGCAGTTCCTCTGGGGCCGGCGGCTACACCTTC.

V gene TRBV15 combines with J gene TRBJ2-1; the D gene is possibly TRBD1 (6 bases). V lost 1 base and J 7 bases, leaving 14 bases between the germline ends. Germline loops: CDR1 LNHNV, CDR2 YYDKDF (reference sequence). There are 15 residues in the CDR3. This CDR3 is CATSRVPGVGNEQFF. In DNA, the CDR3 is TGTGCCACCAGCAGAGTGCCAGGGGTGGGGAATGAGCAGTTCTTC.

The rearrangement uses TRBV5-1 and TRBJ1-2; 12 nucleotides line up with TRBD1. CDR3 size: 18 residues. The germline gives CDR1 SGHRS, CDR2 YFSETQ. V dropped 1 base and J dropped 3; count of bases not matched to a gene: 10. The CDR3 sequence is CASSLKGQGALYDYGYTF. The CDR3 DNA follows: TGCGCCAGCAGCTTGAAGGGACAGGGGGCTCTTTACGACTATGGCTACACCTTC.

V is TRBV3-1 (or the pseudogene TRBV3-2) and J is TRBJ1-6; 9 bases match TRBD1. The CDR3 runs 14 residues. Germline CDR1 and CDR2: LGHDT and YNNKEL (reference sequence). With 1 base clipped from V and 10 bases from J, the junction kept 2 bases outside the gene matches. This chain's CDR3 is CASSQATGGSPLHF. CDR3 in DNA: TGTGCCAGCAGCCAAGCCACAGGGGGCTCACCCCTCCACTTT.

The chain uses TRBV7-2 and TRBJ1-2; 9 positions agree with TRBD1. This CDR3 is 15 amino acids long. The J segment lost 6 bases and the V segment lost 1 base, leaving 6 bases of the junction unmatched. Germline V gene data show CDR1 as SGHTA and CDR2 as FQGNSA. The CDR3 reads CASSLGTGVEDGYTF. In nucleotides, the CDR3 is TGTGCCAGCAGCTTAGGGACAGGGGTTGAAGATGGCTACACCTTC.

The rearrangement links TRBV5-6 to TRBJ1-1, with D perhaps matching TRBD1 (6 bases). Germline V CDR1 and CDR2: SGHDT, YYEEEE. This CDR3 contains 14 residues. V was cut by 2 bases and J by 5 bases, with 13 bases left in between. CDR3 nucleotide sequence: TGTGCCAGCAGCTTCAGGGGTCCGGGAACTGAAGCTTTCTTT. Amino acids: CASSFRGPGTEAFF.

A word on this clone: Being one base from a much bigger clone, this may be a read error. The same CDR3 also results from other DNA sequences found in this sample. This rearrangement joins TRBV30 to TRBJ1-5; 7 bases agree with TRBD1. There are 15 residues in the CDR3. CDR1 and CDR2 (germline): GTSNPN, SVGIG (reference sequence). V gave up 5 bases and J gave up 2 bases; unmatched junction bases: 9. The CDR3 protein is CAWGRQGRGNQPQHF. The CDR3 coding sequence is TGTGCCTGGGGACGACAGGGAAGAGGCAATCAGCCCCAGCATTTT.

The chain combines TRBV4-2 with TRBJ2-3, with 7 bases fitting TRBD2. This CDR3 spans 16 amino acids. Germline values: CDR1 LGHNA, CDR2 YNFKEQ. V was clipped by 0 bases and J by 2 bases; unmatched bases: 5. The CDR3 region has the DNA TGTGCCAGCAGCCAAGATAGGCTAGCGGCCACAGATACGCAGTATTTT. This translates into CASSQDRLAATDTQYF.

Turning to this clone: Its ends do not fully match the called genes, so a read error is possible. The chain employs TRBV7-9 and TRBJ1-2, with 8 bases identical to TRBD1. Germline V gives CDR1 SEHNR, CDR2 FQNEAQ (reference sequence). This CDR3 comprises 13 residues. The CDR3 sequence is CASNLVGDRGYTF. The CDR3 DNA follows: TGTGCCAGCAACTTAGTGGGGGACAGGGGCTACACCTTC.

The rearrangement uses TRBV28 and TRBJ2-2; TRBD1 agrees at 7 bases. The CDR3 sequence is 17 residues long. The germline CDR1 and CDR2 sequences are MDHEN and SYDVKM. Trimming at V came to 1 base and at J to 0 bases, leaving 5 bases not matched to a gene. In DNA form, the CDR3 reads TGTGCCAGCAGTTTATTCTGGGGACAGACGAACACCGGGGAGCTGTTTTTT. Its translation: CASSLFWGQTNTGELFF.

In its sample, this clone was seen once. This sequence joins TRBV29-1 and TRBJ2-7, with TRBD2 matching over 7 bases. The CDR3 covers 12 residues. The germline gives CDR1 SQVTM, CDR2 ANQGSEA. Trimming took 4 bases from V and 6 from J; bases not matched to a gene: 6. The CDR3 is CSVGRELGEQYF. CDR3 sequence (DNA): TGCAGCGTTGGGCGGGAGCTTGGCGAGCAGTACTTC.

The V call is TRBV7-2, the J call TRBJ1-6, with D possibly matching TRBD1 (6 bases). This CDR3 is built from 13 residues. The ends were cut back, 8 bases at V and 4 bases at J, with 9 bases in the middle. CDR1 is SGHTA and CDR2 is FQGNSA in the germline V gene. The chain's CDR3 is CASSRGYNSPLHF. The CDR3 nucleotides are TGTGCCAGCTCGAGGGGGTATAATTCACCCCTCCACTTT.

A word on this clone: The same CDR3 arises from other DNA sequences in this sample as well. The chain couples TRBV5-4 to TRBJ1-3; D possibly corresponds to TRBD1 (6 bases). V lost 5 bases, J lost 4 bases, and 10 bases lay in between. This CDR3 comprises 13 residues. CDR1 SGHNT and CDR2 YYREEE come from the germline V gene (reference sequence). Here the CDR3 DNA reads TGTGCCAGCAGTCGTACAGGGGGAAACACCATATATTTT. Residues: CASSRTGGNTIYF.